The entry below describes one T cell receptor (beta chain). These data are taken from a study of blood T cell repertoires in COVID-19. Turning to the study itself: Researchers got acute and convalescent COVID-19 samples from the United States, Italy and Spain. T cells, B-cell-depleted T cells, or PBMCs supplied cDNA or gDNA.

Deletions cut 2 bases from V and 0 bases from J, with 8 bases between. This CDR3 contains 14 residues. Germline V gene data show CDR1 as SGHTA and CDR2 as FQGNSA. Under the authors' procedure: Amplified reference gene primers provided the basis for estimating nucleated cell counts. Method: immunoSEQ multiplex PCR; TCRdb's copy keeps in-frame clones and lacks some. V and J calls and clone size are as listed in that table; D and trimming were resolved from the DNA. The sample has fewer than 200,000 clones; about 93% are singletons. Material: peripheral blood. The clonotype comes from a woman aged 45 to 65 with acute or convalescent COVID-19. The chain uses TRBV7-2 and TRBJ2-7, with a weak D call TRBD2 (6 bases). The CDR3 loop reads CASSLLAASYEQYF. In nucleotides, the CDR3 is TGTGCCAGCAGCTTATTAGCGGCCTCCTACGAGCAGTACTTC.